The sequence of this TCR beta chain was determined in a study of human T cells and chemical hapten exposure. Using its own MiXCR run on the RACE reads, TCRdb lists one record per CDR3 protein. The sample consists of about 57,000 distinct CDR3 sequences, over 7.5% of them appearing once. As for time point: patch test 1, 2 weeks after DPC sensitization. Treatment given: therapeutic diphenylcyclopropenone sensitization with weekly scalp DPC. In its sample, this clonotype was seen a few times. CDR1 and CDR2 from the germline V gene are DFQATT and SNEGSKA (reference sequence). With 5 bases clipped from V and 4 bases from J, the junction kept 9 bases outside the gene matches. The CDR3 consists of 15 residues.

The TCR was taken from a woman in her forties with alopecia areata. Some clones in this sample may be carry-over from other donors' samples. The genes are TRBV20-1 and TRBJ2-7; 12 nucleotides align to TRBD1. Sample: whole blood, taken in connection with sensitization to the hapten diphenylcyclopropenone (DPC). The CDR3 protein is CSALSPGQGAYEQYF. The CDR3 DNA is TGCAGTGCTCTGTCTCCGGGACAGGGGGCATACGAGCAGTACTTC.